This TCR beta chain was retrieved from a study of T cell repertoires in cytomegalovirus infection. Study overall: Public TCR beta signatures indicated both CMV infection and matching HLA type.

In its sample, this clonotype was seen a few times. TCRdb reanalysed the reads using MiXCR and keeps one entry per CDR3 protein. The repertoire includes roughly 150,000 distinct CDR3 sequences, 23% of them detected once, and 11% sits in the top ten. Germline V lookup: CDR1 SGHTA, CDR2 FQGTGA. V was cut by 1 base and J by 5 bases, with 9 bases left in between. This CDR3 spans 13 amino acids. The chain uses TRBV7-3 and TRBJ2-7, with D maybe TRBD1 (6 bases). Sequences were obtained from PBMCs. The TCR sequence derives from a human donor in good health (CMV status not recorded). Some clones in this sample may be carry-over from other donors' samples. This CDR3 is CASSLISGDEQYF. DNA for the CDR3: TGTGCCAGCAGCTTAATCTCAGGGGACGAGCAGTACTTC.